What follows describes a single T cell receptor (beta chain). The CDR3 spans 12 residues. V shed 5 bases and J shed 0 bases, with 4 bases lying between them. Germline CDR1 reads SGHNT; CDR2 reads YENEEA. The entry originates in a study of control samples from healthy donors and cancer patients. Repertoires were generated with immunoSEQ multiplex PCR, while TCRdb's copy carries only in-frame clones and drops some. The data hold approximately 82,000 clones, with more than 85% observed a single time. The chain links TRBV11-3 to TRBJ2-5, with unresolved D. This sequence was found in a woman in her thirties or forties with lung cancer. Sequencing used PBMCs. The CDR3 DNA reads TGTGCCAGCAGCCCTCACCAAGAGACCCAGTACTTC. It codes for CASSPHQETQYF.